This T cell receptor beta chain is drawn from a study of blood T cell repertoires in COVID-19. Study as a whole: The origin of the acute and convalescent COVID-19 samples was the United States, Italy and Spain. T cells, B-cell-depleted T cells, or PBMCs supplied cDNA or gDNA.

Methods used by the authors: Reference gene primer amplification gave nucleated cell count estimates. Only in-frame clones appear in the TCRdb table, and some are missing; sequencing was by immunoSEQ multiplex PCR. The DNA was the basis for D and trimming; V, J and clone size are from that table. The table has some 160,000 clones, about four fifths seen once. This CDR3 contains 19 residues. The clonotype was recovered from a woman aged 80 or over with acute or convalescent COVID-19. Sequencing was performed on peripheral blood. The gene calls are TRBV1 and TRBJ2-1; TRBD2, the table's D call, was not compared with the DNA. TRBV1 constitutes a pseudogene. For the CDR3, the DNA is TGCACCAGCAGCCACCGACTAGCGGGAGGGCCTTGGCCCTACAATGAGCAGTTCTTC. Translating gives CTSSHRLAGGPWPYNEQFF.